The rows below give T cell receptor beta chains drawn from one sample of a study of blood T cell repertoires in COVID-19. Libraries were prepared by immunoSEQ multiplex PCR; TCRdb keeps only in-frame clonotypes and omits some of them. The sample includes about 130,000 clones, about 82% of them seen just once. Specimen: peripheral blood. These receptors all stem from a human donor in a cohort sampled during active COVID-19. The CDR3 runs from the conserved cysteine through the conserved F or W. Fields, in order: J gene, D gene, clone size, V gene, CDR3 protein. A D gene is named only where the DNA matches it firmly. Where a row states a size, it is once, few, many or the class of an expanded clone; other rows omit it.

J gene: TRBJ2-6
D gene: .
clone size: .
V gene: TRBV2
CDR3 protein: CASSLRDRSTVSGANVLTF

J gene: TRBJ2-3
D gene: .
clone size: .
V gene: TRBV5-1
CDR3 protein: CASSPTAQGRTDTQYF

J gene: TRBJ2-1
D gene: .
clone size: few
V gene: TRBV6-6
CDR3 protein: CASSYLSGNNEQFF

J gene: TRBJ2-1
D gene: .
clone size: .
V gene: TRBV11-2
CDR3 protein: CASSRLFERKYNEQFF

J gene: TRBJ1-5
D gene: .
clone size: .
V gene: TRBV10-3
CDR3 protein: CAIRGVEGQPQHF

J gene: TRBJ2-3
D gene: .
clone size: .
V gene: TRBV7-9
CDR3 protein: CASSLGGGPTDTQYF

J gene: TRBJ2-1
D gene: TRBD1
clone size: .
V gene: TRBV5-1
CDR3 protein: CASRLTGDYNEQFF

J gene: TRBJ1-5
D gene: TRBD1
clone size: .
V gene: TRBV28
CDR3 protein: CASSLLGQSGVQPQHF

J gene: TRBJ1-1
D gene: .
clone size: .
V gene: TRBV27
CDR3 protein: CASSPRGGRGGNTEAFF

J gene: TRBJ2-7
D gene: .
clone size: .
V gene: TRBV27
CDR3 protein: CASSRYGDTYEQYF

J gene: TRBJ1-2
D gene: .
clone size: .
V gene: TRBV18
CDR3 protein: CASSPSPRMGGYTF

J gene: TRBJ1-4
D gene: .
clone size: .
V gene: TRBV21-1
CDR3 protein: CASSNRDRGRTTNEKLFF

J gene: TRBJ2-7
D gene: TRBD2
clone size: .
V gene: TRBV29-1
CDR3 protein: CSVGLAGGVGEQYF

J gene: TRBJ1-2
D gene: TRBD1
clone size: .
V gene: TRBV28
CDR3 protein: CASRMTGTNYGYTF

J gene: TRBJ2-1
D gene: TRBD2
clone size: .
V gene: TRBV5-1
CDR3 protein: CASSFLAGGPDEQFF

J gene: TRBJ2-7
D gene: .
clone size: .
V gene: TRBV5-4
CDR3 protein: CASSFVGHRERYEQYF

J gene: TRBJ2-7
D gene: .
clone size: .
V gene: TRBV7-2
CDR3 protein: CASSLEAGRSYEQYF